Listed here is a single T cell receptor (beta chain). This record comes from a study of cytotoxic CD8 clonotypes in ibrutinib-treated CLL. CDR1 is MDHEN, CDR2 SYDVKM, per germline. The length of the CDR3 is 12 residues. The V gene lost 7 bases and the J gene lost 5 bases, with 9 bases spanning the gap. The method was immunoSEQ multiplex PCR; TCRdb's version includes in-frame clones alone and lacks a portion of them. The repertoire holds some 150,000 clones, about 78% seen once, with 4.5% to 6.5% in the top ten. The sequences come from PBMCs, collected after 24 months of ibrutinib treatment. The clonotype was recovered from a human donor with chronic lymphocytic leukemia. V and J are TRBV28 and TRBJ1-5, with a weak D call TRBD1 (5 bases). Here the CDR3 reads CASIRGDQPQHF. The CDR3 nucleotides are TGTGCCAGCATCCGGGGGGATCAGCCCCAGCATTTT.